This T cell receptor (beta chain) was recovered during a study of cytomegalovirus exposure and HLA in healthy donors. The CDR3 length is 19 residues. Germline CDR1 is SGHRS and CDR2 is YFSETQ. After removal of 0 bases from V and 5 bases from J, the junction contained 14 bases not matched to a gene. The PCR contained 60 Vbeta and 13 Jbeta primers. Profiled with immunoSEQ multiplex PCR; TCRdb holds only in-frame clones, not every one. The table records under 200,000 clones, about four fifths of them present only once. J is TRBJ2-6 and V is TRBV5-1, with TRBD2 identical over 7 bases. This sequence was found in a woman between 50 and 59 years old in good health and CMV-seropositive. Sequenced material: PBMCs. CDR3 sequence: CASSLASGTTRRWANVLTF. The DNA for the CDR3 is TGCGCCAGCAGCTTGGCAAGCGGGACGACGAGGCGCTGGGCCAACGTCCTGACTTTC.